The TCR beta chain under discussion was sequenced for a study of CD8 T cells in ankylosing spondylitis. Study outcomes and limitations: In ankylosing spondylitis blood, a motif of eight highly homologous TCR beta variants appeared characteristic. Some of the motif variants had earlier been found in reactive arthritis patients' fluid and blood. The study looked at matched synovial fluid samples from ankylosing spondylitis patients. Disease-linked clones were reported to be significantly enriched there.

This clonotype was observed many times. Its target is unknown. The junction does not match germline at one end; this may be a read error. TCRdb analysed the 5' RACE reads with MiXCR anew, one entry per CDR3 protein. The data show roughly 120,000 distinct CDR3 sequences, with about 6.5% seen just once and over 9% held by the top ten. Germline lookup yields CDR1 SGHRS and CDR2 YFSETQ. CDR3 length: 14 amino acids. The chain has TRBV5-1 and TRBJ2-5, with D perhaps TRBD2 (5 bases). The sequence derives from a male donor with ankylosing spondylitis or in good health (not recorded which). Material: blood, either unsorted or a sorted T cell fraction (not recorded which). The DNA of the CDR3 is TGCGCCAGCAGTTTGGGGAAGGGAGAAGAGACCCAGTACTTC. Amino acid sequence: CASSLGKGEETQYF.